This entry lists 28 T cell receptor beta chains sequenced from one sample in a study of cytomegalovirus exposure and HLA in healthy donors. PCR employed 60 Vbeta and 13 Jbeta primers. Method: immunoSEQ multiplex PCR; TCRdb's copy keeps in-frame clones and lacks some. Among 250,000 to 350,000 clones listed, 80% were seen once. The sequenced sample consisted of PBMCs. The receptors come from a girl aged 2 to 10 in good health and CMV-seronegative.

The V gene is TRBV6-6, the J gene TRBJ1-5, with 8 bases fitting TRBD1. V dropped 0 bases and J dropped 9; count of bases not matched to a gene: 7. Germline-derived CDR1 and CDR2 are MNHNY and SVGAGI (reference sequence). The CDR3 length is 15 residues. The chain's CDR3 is CASSYSGQGPSPQHF. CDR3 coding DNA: TGTGCCAGCAGTTACTCTGGACAGGGTCCCTCGCCCCAGCATTTT.

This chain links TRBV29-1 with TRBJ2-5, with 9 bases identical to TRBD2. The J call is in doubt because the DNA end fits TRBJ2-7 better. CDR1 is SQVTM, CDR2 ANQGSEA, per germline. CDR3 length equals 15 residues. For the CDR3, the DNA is TGCAGCGTTAGGATAAATAGCGGGAGCTGGTACGAGCAGTACTTC. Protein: CSVRINSGSWYEQYF.

CDR3 loop: CASSYGDRVEAFF. CDR3 DNA: TGTGCCAGCAGTTACGGGGACAGGGTTGAAGCTTTCTTT. The gene calls are TRBV6-6 and TRBJ1-1; 9 nucleotides agree with TRBD1. The germline V gene encodes CDR1 MNHNY and CDR2 SVGAGI (reference sequence). This CDR3 region has 13 residues. V shed 2 bases, J shed 7 bases, and the junction held 2 bases outside the gene matches.

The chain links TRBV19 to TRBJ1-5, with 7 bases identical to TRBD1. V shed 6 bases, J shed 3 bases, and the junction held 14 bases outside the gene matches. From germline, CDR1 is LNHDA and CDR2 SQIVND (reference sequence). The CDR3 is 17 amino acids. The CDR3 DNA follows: TGTGCCAGTAGGATCAATTTGGGACAGCTCTACAATCAGCCCCAGCATTTT. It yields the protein CASRINLGQLYNQPQHF.

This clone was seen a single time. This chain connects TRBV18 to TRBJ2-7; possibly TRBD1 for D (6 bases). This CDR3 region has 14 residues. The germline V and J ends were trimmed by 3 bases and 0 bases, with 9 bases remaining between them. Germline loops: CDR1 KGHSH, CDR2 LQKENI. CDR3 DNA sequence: TGTGCCAGCTCACCCCAGGACAGCTCCTACGAGCAGTACTTC. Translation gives CASSPQDSSYEQYF. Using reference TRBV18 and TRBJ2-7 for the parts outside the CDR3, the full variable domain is NAGVMQNPRHLVRRRGQEARLRCSPMKGHSHVYWYRQLPEEGLKFMVYLQKENIIDESGMPKERFSAEFPKEGPSILRIQQVVRGDSAAYFCASSPQDSSYEQYFGPGTRLTVT.

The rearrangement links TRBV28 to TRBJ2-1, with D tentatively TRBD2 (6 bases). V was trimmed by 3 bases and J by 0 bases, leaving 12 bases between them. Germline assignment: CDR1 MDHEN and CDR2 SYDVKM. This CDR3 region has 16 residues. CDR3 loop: CASSFGTWSSYNEQFF. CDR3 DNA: TGTGCCAGCAGTTTCGGGACTTGGAGCTCCTACAATGAGCAGTTCTTC.

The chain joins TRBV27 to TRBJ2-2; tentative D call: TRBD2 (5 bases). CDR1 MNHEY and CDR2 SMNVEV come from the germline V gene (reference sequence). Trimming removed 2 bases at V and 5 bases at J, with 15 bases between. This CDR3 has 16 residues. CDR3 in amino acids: CASSLEGSVTTGELFF. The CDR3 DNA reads TGTGCCAGCAGTTTAGAGGGAAGTGTTACGACCGGGGAGCTGTTTTTT.

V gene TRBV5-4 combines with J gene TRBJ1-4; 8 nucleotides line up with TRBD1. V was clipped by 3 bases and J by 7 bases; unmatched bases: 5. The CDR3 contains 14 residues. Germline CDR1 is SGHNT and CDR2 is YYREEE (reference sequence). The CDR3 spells CASSSRTGFEKLFF. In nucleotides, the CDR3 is TGTGCCAGCAGCTCCCGGACAGGGTTTGAAAAACTGTTTTTT.

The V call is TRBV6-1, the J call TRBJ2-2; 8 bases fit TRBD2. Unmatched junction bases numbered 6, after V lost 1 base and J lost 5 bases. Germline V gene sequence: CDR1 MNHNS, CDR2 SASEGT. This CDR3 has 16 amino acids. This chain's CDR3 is CASSEGVSGVTGELFF. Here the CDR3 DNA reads TGTGCCAGCAGTGAAGGAGTTAGCGGGGTAACCGGGGAGCTGTTTTTT.

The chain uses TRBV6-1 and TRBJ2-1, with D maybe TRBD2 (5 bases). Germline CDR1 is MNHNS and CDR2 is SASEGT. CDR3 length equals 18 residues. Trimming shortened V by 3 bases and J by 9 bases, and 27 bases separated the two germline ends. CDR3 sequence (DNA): TGTGCCAGCAGTGATAACCCCCGGACCTGGGAGTGGGTAAGTGAGCAGTTCTTC. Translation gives CASSDNPRTWEWVSEQFF.

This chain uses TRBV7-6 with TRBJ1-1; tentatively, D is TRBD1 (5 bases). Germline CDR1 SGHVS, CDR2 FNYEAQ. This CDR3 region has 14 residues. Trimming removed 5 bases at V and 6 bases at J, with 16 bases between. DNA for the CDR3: TGTGCCAGCAGCCGTAGCGATGGGGGGGCTGAAGCTTTCTTT. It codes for CASSRSDGGAEAFF.

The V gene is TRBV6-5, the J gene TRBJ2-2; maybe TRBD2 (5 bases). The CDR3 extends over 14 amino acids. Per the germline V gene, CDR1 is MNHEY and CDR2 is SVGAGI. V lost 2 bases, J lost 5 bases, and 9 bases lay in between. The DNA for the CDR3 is TGTGCCAGCAGTTACCCGGGATATACCGGGGAGCTGTTTTTT. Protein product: CASSYPGYTGELFF.

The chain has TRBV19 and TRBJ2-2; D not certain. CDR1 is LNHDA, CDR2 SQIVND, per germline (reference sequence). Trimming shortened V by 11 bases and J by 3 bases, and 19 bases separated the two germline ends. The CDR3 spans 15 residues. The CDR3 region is CASRRNPTDTGELFF. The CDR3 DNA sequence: TGTGCCTCAAGGAGAAACCCCACCGACACCGGGGAGCTGTTTTTT.

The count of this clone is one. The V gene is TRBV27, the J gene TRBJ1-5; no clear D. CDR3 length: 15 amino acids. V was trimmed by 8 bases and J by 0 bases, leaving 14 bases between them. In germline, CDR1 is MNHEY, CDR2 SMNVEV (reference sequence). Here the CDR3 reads CASAERGYSNQPQHF. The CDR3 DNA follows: TGTGCCAGCGCAGAACGCGGATATAGCAATCAGCCCCAGCATTTT.

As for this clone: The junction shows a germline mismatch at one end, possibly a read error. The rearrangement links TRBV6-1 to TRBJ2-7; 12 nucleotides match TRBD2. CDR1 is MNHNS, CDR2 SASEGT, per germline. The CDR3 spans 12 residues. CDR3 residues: CASRAGLAGLIF. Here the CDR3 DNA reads TGTGCCAGCAGAGCGGGACTAGCGGGCCTTATCTTC.

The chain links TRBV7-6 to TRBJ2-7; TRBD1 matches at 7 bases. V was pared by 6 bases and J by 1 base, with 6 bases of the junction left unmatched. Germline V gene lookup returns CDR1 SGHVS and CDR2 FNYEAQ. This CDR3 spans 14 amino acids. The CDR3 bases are TGTGCCAGCAGTTCCGGGACAGAGTCCTACGAGCAGTACTTC. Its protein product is CASSSGTESYEQYF.

CDR3 coding DNA: TGTGCCAGCAGCTTAGCGCAGGGTGTGGATACGCAGTATTTT. Translation: CASSLAQGVDTQYF. The V gene is TRBV7-9, the J gene TRBJ2-3; possibly TRBD1 for D (5 bases). The CDR3 length is 14 residues. Deletions cut 0 bases from V and 6 bases from J, with 10 bases between. CDR1 and CDR2 (germline): SEHNR, FQNEAQ (reference sequence).

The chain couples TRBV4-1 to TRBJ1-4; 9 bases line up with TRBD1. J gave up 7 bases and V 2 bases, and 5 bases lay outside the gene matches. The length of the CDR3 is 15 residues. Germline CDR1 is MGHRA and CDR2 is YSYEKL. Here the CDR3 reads CASSQQTGGPEKLFF. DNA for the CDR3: TGCGCCAGCAGCCAACAAACAGGGGGCCCTGAAAAACTGTTTTTT.

The CDR3: CASSRDSLNEQFF. Written as DNA, the CDR3 is TGTGCCAGCAGCCGTGACAGCCTCAATGAGCAGTTCTTC. The rearrangement links TRBV5-4 to TRBJ2-1; possible D gene TRBD1, 5 bases. This CDR3 comprises 13 residues. CDR1 and CDR2 (germline): SGHNT, YYREEE (reference sequence). The V and J ends lost 4 bases and 6 bases respectively, with 11 bases between them.

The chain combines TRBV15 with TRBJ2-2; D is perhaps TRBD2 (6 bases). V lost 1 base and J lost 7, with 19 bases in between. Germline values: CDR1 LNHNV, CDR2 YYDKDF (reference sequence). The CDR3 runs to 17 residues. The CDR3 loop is CATSRVYPGVKSGELFF. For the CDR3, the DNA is TGTGCCACCAGCAGAGTATACCCGGGAGTCAAGAGCGGGGAGCTGTTTTTT.

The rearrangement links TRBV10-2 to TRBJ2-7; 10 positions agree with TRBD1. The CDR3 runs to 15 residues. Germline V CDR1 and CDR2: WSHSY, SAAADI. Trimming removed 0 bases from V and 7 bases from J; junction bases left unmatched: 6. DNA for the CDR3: TGCGCCAGCAGTGAGTCCGGGACAGGGGATCGGGAGCAGTACTTC. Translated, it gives CASSESGTGDREQYF.

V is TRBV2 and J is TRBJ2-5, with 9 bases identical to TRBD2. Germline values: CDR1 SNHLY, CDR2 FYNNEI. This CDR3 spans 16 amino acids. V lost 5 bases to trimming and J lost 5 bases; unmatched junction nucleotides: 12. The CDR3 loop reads CASSNGDSGRQETQYF. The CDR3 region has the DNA TGTGCCAGCAGTAATGGGGATAGCGGGAGACAGGAGACCCAGTACTTC.

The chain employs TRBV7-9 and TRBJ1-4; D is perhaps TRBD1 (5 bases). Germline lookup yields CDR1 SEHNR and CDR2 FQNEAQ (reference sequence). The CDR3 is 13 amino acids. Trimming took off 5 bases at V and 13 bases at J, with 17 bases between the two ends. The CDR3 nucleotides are TGTGCCAGCAGCCTCCGGGGGTTTGGTCGACTGTTTTTT. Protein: CASSLRGFGRLFF.

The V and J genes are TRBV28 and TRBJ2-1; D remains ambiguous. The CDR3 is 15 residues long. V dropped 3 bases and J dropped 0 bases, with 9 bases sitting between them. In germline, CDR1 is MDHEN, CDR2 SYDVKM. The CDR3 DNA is TGTGCCAGCAGTTTTTCGCTGAGCTCCTACAATGAGCAGTTCTTC. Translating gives CASSFSLSSYNEQFF.

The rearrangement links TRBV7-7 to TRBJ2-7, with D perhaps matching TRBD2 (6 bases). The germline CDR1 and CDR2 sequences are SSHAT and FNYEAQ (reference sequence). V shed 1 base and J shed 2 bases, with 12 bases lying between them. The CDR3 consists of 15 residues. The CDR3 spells CASSLEYGGAYEQYF. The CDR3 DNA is TGTGCCAGCAGCTTAGAGTACGGAGGGGCCTACGAGCAGTACTTC.

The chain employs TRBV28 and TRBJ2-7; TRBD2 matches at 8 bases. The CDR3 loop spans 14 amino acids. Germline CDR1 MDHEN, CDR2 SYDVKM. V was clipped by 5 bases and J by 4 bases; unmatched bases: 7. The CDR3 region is CASSNTGLGYEQYF. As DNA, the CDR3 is TGTGCCAGCAGTAACACGGGACTAGGGTACGAGCAGTACTTC.

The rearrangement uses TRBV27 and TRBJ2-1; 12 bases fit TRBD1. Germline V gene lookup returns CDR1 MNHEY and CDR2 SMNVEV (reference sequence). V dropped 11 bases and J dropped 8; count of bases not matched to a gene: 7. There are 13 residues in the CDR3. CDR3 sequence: CAARGTGGYEQFF. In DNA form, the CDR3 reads TGTGCCGCTAGAGGGACAGGGGGCTATGAGCAGTTCTTC.

This chain's CDR3 is CASNEGGTVYEQYF. CDR3 bases: TGTGCCAGTAACGAAGGAGGGACTGTCTACGAGCAGTACTTC. The V call is TRBV19, the J call TRBJ2-7, with a weak D call TRBD2 (6 bases). The ends were cut back, 7 bases at V and 3 bases at J, with 16 bases in the middle. This CDR3 comprises 14 residues. Per germline, CDR1 LNHDA and CDR2 SQIVND (reference sequence).